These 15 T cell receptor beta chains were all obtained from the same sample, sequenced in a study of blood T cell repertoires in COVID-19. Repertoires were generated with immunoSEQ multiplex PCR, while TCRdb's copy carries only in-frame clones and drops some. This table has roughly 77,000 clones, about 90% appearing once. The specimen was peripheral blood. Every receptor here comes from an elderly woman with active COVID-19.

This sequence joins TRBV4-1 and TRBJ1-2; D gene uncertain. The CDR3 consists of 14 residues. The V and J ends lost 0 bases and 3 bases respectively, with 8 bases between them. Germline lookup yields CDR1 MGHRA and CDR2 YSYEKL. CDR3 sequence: CASSQDADYYGYTF. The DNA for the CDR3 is TGCGCCAGCAGCCAAGACGCGGATTACTATGGCTACACCTTC.

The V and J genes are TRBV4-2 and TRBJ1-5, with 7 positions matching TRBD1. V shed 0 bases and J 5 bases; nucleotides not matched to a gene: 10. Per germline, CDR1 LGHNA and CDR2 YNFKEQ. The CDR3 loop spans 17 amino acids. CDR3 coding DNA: TGTGCCAGCAGCCAAGATAGGGGGCGTTTTGGCGATCAGCCCCAGCATTTT. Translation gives CASSQDRGRFGDQPQHF.

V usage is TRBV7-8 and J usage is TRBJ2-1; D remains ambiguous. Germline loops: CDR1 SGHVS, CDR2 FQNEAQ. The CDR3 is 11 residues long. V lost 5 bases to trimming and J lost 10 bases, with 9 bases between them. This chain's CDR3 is CASSPRVEQFF. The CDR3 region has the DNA TGTGCCAGCAGCCCACGAGTGGAGCAGTTCTTC.

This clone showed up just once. CDR3 loop: CASSLTGLAYNEQFF. The CDR3 DNA follows: TGTGCCAGCAGTCTAACGGGACTAGCTTACAATGAGCAGTTCTTC. The chain combines TRBV27 with TRBJ2-1; 9 nucleotides line up with TRBD2. This CDR3 spans 15 amino acids. V was clipped by 5 bases and J by 4 bases; unmatched bases: 6. Germline CDR1 reads MNHEY; CDR2 reads SMNVEV (reference sequence).

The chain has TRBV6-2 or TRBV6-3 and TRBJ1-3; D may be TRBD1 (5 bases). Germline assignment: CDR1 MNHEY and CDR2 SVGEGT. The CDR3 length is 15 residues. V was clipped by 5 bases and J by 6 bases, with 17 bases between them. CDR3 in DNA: TGTGCCAGCAGTAGGGCAGGGTCTGAGGAAAACACCATATATTTT. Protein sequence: CASSRAGSEENTIYF.

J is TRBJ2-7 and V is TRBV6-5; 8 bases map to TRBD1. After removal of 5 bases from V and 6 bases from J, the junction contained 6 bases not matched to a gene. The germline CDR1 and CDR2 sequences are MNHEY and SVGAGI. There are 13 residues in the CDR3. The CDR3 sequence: CASSPTQGGEQYF. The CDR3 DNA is TGTGCCAGCAGTCCGACACAGGGGGGCGAGCAGTACTTC.

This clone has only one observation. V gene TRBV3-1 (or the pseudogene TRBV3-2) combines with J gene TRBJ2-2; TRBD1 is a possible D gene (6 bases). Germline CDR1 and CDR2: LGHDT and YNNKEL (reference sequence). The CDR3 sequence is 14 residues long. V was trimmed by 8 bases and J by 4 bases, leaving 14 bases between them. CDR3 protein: CASVSRGSTGELFF. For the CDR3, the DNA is TGTGCCAGCGTTTCCAGGGGCTCCACCGGGGAGCTGTTTTTT.

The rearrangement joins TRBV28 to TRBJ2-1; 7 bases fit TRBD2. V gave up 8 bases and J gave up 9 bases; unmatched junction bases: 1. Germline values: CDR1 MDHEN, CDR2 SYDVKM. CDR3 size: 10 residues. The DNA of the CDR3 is TGTGCCAGCTCTAGCGGTGAGCAGTTCTTC. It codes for CASSSGEQFF.

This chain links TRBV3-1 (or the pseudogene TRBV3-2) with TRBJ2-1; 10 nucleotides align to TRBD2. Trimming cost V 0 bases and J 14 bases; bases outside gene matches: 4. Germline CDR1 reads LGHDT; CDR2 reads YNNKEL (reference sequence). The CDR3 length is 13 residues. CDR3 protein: CASSQEGLAFEFF. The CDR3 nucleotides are TGTGCCAGCAGCCAAGAGGGACTAGCGTTTGAGTTCTTC.

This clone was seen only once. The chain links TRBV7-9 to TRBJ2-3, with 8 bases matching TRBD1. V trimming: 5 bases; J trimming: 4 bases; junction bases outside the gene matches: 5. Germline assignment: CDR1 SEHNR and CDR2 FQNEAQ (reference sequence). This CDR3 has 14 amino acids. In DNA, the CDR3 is TGTGCCAGCAGCCTTCGACAGGGGTCAGATACGCAGTATTTT. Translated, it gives CASSLRQGSDTQYF.

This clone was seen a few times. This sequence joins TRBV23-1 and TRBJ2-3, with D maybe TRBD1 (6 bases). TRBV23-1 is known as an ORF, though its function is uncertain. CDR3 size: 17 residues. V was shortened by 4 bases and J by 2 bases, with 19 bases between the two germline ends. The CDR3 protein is CASSRVDRDTITDTQYF. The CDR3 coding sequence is TGCGCCAGCAGTCGAGTGGACCGGGACACCATCACAGATACGCAGTATTTT.

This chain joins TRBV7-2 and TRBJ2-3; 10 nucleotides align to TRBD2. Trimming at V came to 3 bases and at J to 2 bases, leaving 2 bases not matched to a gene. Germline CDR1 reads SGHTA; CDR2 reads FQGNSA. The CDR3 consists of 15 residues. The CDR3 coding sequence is TGTGCCAGCAGCTTGGGACTAGCGTACACAGATACGCAGTATTTT. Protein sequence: CASSLGLAYTDTQYF.

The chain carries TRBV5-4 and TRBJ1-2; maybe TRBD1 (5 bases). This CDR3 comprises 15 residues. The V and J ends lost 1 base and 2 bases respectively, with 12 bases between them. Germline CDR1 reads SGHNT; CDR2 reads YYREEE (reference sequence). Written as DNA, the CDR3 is TGTGCCAGCAGCTTGCAAGGGGCGGGAAACTATGGCTACACCTTC. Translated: CASSLQGAGNYGYTF. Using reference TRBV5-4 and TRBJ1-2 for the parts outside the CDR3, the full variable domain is ETGVTQSPTHLIKTRGQQVTLRCSSQSGHNTVSWYQQALGQGPQFIFQYYREEENGRGNFPPRFSGLQFPNYSSELNVNALELDDSALYLCASSLQGAGNYGYTFGSGTRLTVV.

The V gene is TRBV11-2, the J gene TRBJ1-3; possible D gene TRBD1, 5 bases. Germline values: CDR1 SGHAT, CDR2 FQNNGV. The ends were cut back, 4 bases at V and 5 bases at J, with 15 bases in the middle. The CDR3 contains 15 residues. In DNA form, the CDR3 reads TGTGCCAGCAGCTCGCACGGGGGTATTCGAAACACCATATATTTT. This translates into CASSSHGGIRNTIYF. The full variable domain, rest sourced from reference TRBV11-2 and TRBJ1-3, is EAGVAQSPRYKIIEKRQSVAFWCNPISGHATLYWYQQILGQGPKLLIQFQNNGVVDDSQLPKDRFSAERLKGVDSTLKIQPAKLEDSAVYLCASSSHGGIRNTIYFGEGSWLTVV.

The CDR3 region is CASSYSAGAGTQYF. The DNA for the CDR3 is TGTGCCAGCAGTTACTCTGCTGGGGCCGGGACCCAGTACTTC. The V call is TRBV6-2 or TRBV6-3, the J call TRBJ2-5; tentative D call: TRBD1 (5 bases). The CDR3 runs to 14 residues. Germline V gene sequence: CDR1 MNHEY, CDR2 SVGEGT. V lost 0 bases to trimming and J lost 7 bases, with 12 bases between them.